This T cell receptor (beta chain) is from a study of T-cell reconstitution after alpha-beta-depleted transplantation in children. Unique molecular identifiers were built into the TCRbeta library. TCRdb processed the PCR reads anew with MiXCR; each CDR3 protein has one entry. The sample shows about 610,000 distinct CDR3 sequences, 10% to 13% of them seen only once. This clonotype was seen once. Sequences were derived from PBMCs from the stem cell graft donor, sampled from the stem cell graft. The sequence came from a human donor who donated a stem cell graft to a child with acute myeloid leukemia.

CDR3 protein: CSAIAGEHTQYF. The CDR3 DNA sequence: TGCAGTGCTATAGCGGGAGAACATACGCAGTATTTT. This chain joins TRBV20-1 and TRBJ2-3; 9 bases are a match to TRBD2. Germline CDR1 reads DFQATT; CDR2 reads SNEGSKA (reference sequence). V shed 4 bases and J 7 bases; nucleotides not matched to a gene: 3. The CDR3 length is 12 residues.